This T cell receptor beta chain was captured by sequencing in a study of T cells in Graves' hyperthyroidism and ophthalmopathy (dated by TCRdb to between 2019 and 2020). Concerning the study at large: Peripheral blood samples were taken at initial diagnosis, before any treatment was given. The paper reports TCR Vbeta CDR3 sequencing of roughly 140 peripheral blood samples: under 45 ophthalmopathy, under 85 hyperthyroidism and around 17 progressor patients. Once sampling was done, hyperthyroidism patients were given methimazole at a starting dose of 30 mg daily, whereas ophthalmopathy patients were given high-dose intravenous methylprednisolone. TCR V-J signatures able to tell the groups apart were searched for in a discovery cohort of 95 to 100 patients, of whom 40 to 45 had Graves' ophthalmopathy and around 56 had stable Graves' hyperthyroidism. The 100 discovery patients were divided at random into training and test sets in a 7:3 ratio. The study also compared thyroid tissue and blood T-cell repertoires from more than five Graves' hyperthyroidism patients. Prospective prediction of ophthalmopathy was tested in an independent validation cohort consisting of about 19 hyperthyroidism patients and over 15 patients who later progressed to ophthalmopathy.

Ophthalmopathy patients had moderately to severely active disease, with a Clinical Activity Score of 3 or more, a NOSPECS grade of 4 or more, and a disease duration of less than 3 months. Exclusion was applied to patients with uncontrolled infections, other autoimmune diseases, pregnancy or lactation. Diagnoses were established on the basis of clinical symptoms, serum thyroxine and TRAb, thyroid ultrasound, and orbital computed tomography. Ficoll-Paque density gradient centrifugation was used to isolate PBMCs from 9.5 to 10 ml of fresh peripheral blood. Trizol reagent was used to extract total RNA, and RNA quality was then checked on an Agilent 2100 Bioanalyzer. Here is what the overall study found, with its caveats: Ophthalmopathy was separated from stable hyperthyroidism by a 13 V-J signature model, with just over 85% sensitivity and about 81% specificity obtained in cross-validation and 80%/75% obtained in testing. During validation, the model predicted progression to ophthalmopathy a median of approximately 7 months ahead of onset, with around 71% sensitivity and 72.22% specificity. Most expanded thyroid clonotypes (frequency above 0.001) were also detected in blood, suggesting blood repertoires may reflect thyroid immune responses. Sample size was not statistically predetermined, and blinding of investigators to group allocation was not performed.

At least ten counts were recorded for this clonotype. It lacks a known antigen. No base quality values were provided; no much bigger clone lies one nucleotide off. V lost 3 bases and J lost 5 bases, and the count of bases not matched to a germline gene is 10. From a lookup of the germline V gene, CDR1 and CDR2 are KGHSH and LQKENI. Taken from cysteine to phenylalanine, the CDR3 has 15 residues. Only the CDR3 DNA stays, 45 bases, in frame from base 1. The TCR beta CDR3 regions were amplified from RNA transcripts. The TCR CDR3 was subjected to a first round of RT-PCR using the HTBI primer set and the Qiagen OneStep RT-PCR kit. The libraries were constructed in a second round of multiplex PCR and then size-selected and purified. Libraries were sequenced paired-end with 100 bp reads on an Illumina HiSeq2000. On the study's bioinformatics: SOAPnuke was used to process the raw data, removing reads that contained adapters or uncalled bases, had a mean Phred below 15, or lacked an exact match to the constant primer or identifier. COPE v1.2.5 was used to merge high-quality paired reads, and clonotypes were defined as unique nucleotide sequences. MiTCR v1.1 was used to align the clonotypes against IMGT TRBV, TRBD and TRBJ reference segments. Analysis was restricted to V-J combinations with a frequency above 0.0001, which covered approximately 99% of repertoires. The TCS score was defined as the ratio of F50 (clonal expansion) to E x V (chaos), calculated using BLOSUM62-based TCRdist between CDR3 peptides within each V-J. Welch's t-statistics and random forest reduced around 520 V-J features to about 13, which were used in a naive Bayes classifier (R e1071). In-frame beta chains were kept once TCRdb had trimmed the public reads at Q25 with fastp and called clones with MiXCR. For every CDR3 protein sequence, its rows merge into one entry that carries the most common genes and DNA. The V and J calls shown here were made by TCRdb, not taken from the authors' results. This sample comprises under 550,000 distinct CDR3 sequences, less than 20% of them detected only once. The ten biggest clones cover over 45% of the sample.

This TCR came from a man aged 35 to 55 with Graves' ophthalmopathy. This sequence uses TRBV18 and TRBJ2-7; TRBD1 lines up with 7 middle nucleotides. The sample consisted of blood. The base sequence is TGTGCCAGCTCACCTAAGCAGAGGGGGCGCGACGAGCAGTACTTC. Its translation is CASSPKQRGRDEQYF.